The TCR beta chain under discussion was sequenced for a study of blood T cell repertoires in COVID-19. The V gene end was trimmed by 0 bases and the J gene end by 6 bases; junction bases not matched to a gene: 7. The length of the CDR3 is 15 residues. The germline CDR1 and CDR2 sequences are SGDLS and YYNGEE. All recovered Cohort 3 donors got two negative PCRs, got clearance, or saw symptom resolution. This clone was recorded once. In the authors' methods: Quantification of nucleated cells was approximated via reference gene primer amplification. Produced via immunoSEQ multiplex PCR; TCRdb's table is partial and in-frame only. The V and J calls and clone size come from that table; D and trimming were worked out from the DNA. Here the sample spans approximately 300,000 clones, more than 75% being singletons.

Input material: PBMCs or T cells enriched from blood (not recorded which). This clonotype was sampled from a woman aged 25 to 45 who had recovered from COVID-19. J is TRBJ1-2 and V is TRBV9; 8 bases agree with TRBD1. This chain's CDR3 is CASSVVGGQGDGYTF. CDR3 DNA sequence: TGTGCCAGCAGCGTAGTGGGCGGACAGGGAGATGGCTACACCTTC. Supplemented by reference TRBV9 and TRBJ1-2, the full variable domain reads DSGVTQTPKHLITATGQRVTLRCSPRSGDLSVYWYQQSLDQGLQFLIQYYNGEERAKGNILERFSAQQFPDLHSELNLSSLELGDSALYFCASSVVGGQGDGYTFGSGTRLTVV.